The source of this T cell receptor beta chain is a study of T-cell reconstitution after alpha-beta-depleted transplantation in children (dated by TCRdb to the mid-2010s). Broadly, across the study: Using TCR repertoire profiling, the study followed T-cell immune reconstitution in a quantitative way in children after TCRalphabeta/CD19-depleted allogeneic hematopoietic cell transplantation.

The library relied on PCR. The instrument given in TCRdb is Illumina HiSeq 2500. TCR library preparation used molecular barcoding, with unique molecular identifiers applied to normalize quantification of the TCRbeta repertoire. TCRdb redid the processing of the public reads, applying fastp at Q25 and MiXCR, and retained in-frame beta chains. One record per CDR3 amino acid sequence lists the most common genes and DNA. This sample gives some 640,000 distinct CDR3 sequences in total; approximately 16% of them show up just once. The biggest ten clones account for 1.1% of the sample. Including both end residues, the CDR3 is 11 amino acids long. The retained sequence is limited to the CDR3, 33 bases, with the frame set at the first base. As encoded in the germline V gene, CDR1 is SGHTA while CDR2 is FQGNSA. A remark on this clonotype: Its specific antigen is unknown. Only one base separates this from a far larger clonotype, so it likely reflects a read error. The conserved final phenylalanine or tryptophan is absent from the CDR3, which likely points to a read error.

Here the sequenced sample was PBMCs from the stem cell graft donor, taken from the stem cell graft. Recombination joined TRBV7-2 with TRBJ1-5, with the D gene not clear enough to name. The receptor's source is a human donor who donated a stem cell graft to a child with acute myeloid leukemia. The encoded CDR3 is CASSLAQPQHY. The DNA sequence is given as TGTGCCAGCAGCTTAGCCCAGCCTCAGCATTAT.